Sequencing of this TCR beta chain was carried out in a study of early T cells in non-severe SARS-CoV-2 infection. Study-wide context: RNA in bulk from unsorted whole blood was sequenced, and chains were unpaired. Findings and caveats of the study: Reliance on VDJdb matching favored anti-spike CD8 responses; private and CD4 specificities were missed.

Researchers attached unique molecular identifiers to individual cDNA molecules. TCRdb re-called the 5' RACE reads with MiXCR, one entry per CDR3 protein. The table lists over 50,000 distinct CDR3 sequences, 10% to 15% of them singletons. The CDR3 length is 14 residues. Germline values: CDR1 SNHLY, CDR2 FYNNEI. V shed 6 bases and J 2 bases; nucleotides not matched to a gene: 7. As to this clonotype: What it binds is not known.

The chain couples TRBV2 to TRBJ2-7; 7 positions agree with TRBD1. The origin of this receptor is an adult who was a healthcare worker with PCR-confirmed SARS-CoV-2 infection or an uninfected control (not recorded which). The sequenced sample was whole blood. This CDR3 is CASRSGTVTYEQYF. In DNA form, the CDR3 reads TGTGCCAGCAGATCCGGGACAGTAACCTACGAGCAGTACTTC.